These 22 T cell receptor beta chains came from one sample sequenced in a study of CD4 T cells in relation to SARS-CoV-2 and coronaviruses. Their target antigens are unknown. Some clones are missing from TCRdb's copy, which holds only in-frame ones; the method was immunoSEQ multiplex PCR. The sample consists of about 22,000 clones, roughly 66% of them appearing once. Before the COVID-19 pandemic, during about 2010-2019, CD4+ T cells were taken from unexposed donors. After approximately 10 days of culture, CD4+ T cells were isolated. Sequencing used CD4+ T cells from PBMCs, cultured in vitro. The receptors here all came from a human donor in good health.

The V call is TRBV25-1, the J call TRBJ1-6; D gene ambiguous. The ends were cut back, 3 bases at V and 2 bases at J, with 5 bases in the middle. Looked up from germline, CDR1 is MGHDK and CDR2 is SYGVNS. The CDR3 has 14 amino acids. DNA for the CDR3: TGTGCCAGCAGTGACCGCGCCTATAATTCACCCCTCCACTTT. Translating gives CASSDRAYNSPLHF.

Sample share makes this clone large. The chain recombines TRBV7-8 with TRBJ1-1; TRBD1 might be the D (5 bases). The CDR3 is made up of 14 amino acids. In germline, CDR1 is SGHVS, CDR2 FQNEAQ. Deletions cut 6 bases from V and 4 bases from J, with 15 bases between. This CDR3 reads CASSHREGTTEAFF. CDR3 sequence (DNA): TGTGCCAGCAGTCACCGGGAAGGGACCACTGAAGCTTTCTTT.

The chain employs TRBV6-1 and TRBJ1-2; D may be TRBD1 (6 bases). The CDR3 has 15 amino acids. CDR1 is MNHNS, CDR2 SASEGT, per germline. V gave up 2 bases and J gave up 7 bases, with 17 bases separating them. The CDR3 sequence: CASSEFRGAPSGYTF. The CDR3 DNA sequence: TGTGCCAGCAGTGAATTTCGGGGGGCGCCGAGTGGCTACACCTTC.

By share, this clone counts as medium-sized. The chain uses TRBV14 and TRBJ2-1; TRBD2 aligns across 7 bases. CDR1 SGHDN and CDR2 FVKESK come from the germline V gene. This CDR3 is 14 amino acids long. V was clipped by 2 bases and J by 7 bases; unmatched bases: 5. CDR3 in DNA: TGTGCCAGCAGCCAACAGGGTAGCGGGAATGAGCAGTTCTTC. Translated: CASSQQGSGNEQFF.

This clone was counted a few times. The CDR3 spells CASSLLDREETEAFF. The CDR3 region has the DNA TGCGCCAGCAGCTTGCTGGACAGGGAGGAGACTGAAGCTTTCTTT. V and J are TRBV5-1 and TRBJ1-1; 8 bases align to TRBD1. The CDR3 covers 15 residues. Germline V gene lookup returns CDR1 SGHRS and CDR2 YFSETQ. V was pared by 1 base and J by 5 bases, with 7 bases of the junction left unmatched.

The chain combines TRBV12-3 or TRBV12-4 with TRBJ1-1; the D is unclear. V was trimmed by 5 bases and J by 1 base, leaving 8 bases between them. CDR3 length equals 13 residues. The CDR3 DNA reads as TGTGCCAGCAGTCCCACAAGGAACACTGAAGCTTTCTTT. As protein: CASSPTRNTEAFF.

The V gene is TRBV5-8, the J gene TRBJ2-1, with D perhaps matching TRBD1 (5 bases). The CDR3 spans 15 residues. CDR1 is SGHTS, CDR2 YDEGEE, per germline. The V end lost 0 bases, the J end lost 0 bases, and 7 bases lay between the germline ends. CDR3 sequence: CASSLDRSSYNEQFF. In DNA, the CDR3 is TGTGCCAGCAGCTTGGACAGGAGCTCCTACAATGAGCAGTTCTTC.

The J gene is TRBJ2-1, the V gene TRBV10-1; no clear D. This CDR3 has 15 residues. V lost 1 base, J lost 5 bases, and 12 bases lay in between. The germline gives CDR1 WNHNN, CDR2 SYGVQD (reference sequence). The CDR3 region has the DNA TGCGCCAGCAGTGAGTTCAACACTTTTAACAATGAGCAGTTCTTC. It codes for CASSEFNTFNNEQFF.

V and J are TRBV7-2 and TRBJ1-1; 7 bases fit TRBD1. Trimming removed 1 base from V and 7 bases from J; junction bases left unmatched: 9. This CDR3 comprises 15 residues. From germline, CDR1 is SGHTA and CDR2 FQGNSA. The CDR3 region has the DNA TGTGCCAGCAGCTTAGAGGTTTTGGGGACAGTTGAAGCTTTCTTT. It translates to CASSLEVLGTVEAFF. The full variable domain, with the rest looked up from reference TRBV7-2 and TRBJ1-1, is GAGVSQSPSNKVTEKGKDVELRCDPISGHTALYWYRQSLGQGLEFLIYFQGNSAPDKSGLPSDRFSAERTGGSVSTLTIQRTQQEDSAVYLCASSLEVLGTVEAFFGQGTRLTVV.

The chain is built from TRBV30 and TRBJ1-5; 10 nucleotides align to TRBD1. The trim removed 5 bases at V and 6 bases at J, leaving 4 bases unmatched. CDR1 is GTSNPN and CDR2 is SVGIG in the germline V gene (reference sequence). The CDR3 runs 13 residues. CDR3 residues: CAWGQGVGQPQHF. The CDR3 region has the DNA TGTGCCTGGGGACAGGGGGTAGGTCAGCCCCAGCATTTT.

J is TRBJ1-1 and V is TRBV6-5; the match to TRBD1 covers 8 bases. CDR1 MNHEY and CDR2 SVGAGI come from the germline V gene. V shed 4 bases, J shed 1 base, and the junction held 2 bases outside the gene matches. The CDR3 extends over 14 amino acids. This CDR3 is CASSWGTGNTEAFF. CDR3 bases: TGTGCCAGCAGTTGGGGGACAGGGAACACTGAAGCTTTCTTT.

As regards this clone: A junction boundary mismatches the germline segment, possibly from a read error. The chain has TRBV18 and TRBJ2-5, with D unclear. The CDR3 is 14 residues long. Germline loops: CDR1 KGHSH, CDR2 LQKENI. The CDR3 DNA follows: TGTGCCAGCTCTACCAGCCGGACCCAAGGGACCCAGTACTTC. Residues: CASSTSRTQGTQYF.

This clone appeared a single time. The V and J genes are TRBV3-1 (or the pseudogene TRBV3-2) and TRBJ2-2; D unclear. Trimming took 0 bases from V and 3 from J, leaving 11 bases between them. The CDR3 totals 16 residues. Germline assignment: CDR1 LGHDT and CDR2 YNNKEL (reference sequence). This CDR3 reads CASSQDWTGHTGELFF. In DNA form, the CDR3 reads TGTGCCAGCAGCCAAGACTGGACCGGACACACCGGGGAGCTGTTTTTT.

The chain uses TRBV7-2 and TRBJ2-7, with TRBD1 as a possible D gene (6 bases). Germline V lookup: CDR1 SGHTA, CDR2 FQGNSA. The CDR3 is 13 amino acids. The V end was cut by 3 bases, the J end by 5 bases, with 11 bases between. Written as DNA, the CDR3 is TGTGCCAGCAGCTTCGGGACAATGGACGAGCAGTACTTC. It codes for CASSFGTMDEQYF.

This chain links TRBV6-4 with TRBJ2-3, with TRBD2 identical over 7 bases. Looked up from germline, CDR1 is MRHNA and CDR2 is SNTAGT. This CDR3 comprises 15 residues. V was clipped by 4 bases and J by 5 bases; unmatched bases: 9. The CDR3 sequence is CASSAVGGPRDTQYF. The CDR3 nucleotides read TGTGCCAGCAGTGCTGTGGGAGGGCCGCGAGATACGCAGTATTTT.

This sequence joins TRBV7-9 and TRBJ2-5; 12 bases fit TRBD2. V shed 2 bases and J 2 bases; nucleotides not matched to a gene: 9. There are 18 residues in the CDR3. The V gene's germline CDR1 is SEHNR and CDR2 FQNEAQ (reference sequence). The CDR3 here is CASSLPLAGGASQETQYF. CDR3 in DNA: TGTGCCAGCAGCTTACCCCTAGCGGGAGGGGCCTCACAAGAGACCCAGTACTTC.

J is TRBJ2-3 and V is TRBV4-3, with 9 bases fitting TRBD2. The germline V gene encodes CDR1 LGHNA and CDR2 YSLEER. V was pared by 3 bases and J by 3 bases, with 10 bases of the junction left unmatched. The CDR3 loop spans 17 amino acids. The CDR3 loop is CASSHRLAGESTDTQYF. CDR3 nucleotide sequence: TGCGCCAGCAGCCACCGCTTAGCGGGAGAATCGACAGATACGCAGTATTTT.

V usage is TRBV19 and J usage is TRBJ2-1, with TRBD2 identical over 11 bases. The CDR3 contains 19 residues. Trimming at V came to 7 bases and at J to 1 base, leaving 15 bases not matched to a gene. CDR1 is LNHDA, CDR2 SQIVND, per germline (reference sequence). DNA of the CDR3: TGTGCCAGTACCCACCCGAGGAAGGTAGCGGGAGGGTCCTACAATGAGCAGTTCTTC. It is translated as CASTHPRKVAGGSYNEQFF.

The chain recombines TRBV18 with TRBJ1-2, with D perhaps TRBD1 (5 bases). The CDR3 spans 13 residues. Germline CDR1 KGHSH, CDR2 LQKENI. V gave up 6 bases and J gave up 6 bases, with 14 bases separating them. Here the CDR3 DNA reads TGTGCCAGCTCGTCGGGTGGCAGGGATGGCTACACCTTC. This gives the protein CASSSGGRDGYTF.

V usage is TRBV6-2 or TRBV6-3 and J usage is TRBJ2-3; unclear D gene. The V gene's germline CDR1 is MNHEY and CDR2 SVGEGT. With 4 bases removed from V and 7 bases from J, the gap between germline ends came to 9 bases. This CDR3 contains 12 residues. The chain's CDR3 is CASSLNGNTQYF. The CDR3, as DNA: TGTGCCAGCAGTTTAAACGGAAATACGCAGTATTTT.

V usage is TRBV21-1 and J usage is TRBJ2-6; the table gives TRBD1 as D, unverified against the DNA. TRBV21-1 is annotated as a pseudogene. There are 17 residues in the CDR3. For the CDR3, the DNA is TGTGCCAGCAGGGACGGGACAGGGGGCTCTGGGGCCAACGTCCTGACTTTC. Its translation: CASRDGTGGSGANVLTF.

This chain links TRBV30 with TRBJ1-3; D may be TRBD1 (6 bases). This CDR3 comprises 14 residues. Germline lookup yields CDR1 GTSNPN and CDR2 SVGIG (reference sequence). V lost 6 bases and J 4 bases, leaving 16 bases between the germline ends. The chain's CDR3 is CACRGRGAGNTIYF. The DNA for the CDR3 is TGTGCCTGCCGGGGCAGGGGAGCCGGAAACACCATATATTTT.